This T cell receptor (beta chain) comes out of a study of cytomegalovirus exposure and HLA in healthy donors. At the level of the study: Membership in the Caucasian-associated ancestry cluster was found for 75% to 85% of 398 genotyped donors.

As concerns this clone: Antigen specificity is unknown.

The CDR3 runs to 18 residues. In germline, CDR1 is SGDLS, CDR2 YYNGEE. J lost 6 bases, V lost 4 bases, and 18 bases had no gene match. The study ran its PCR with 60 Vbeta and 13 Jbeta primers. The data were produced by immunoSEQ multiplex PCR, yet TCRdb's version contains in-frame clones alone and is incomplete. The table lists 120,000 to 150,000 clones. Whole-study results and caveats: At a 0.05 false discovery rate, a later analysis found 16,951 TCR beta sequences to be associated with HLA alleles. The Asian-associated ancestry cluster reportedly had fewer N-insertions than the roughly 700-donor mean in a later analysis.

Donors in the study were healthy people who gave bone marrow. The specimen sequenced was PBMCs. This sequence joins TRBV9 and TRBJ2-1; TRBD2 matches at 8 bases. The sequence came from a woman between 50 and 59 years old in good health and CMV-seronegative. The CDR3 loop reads CASSYSGVGTRVANEQFF. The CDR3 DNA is TGTGCCAGCAGCTATAGCGGGGTGGGGACTAGAGTTGCCAATGAGCAGTTCTTC.